The next 21 T cell receptor beta chains were all read from a single sample in a study of blood T cell repertoires in COVID-19. Clones were read by immunoSEQ multiplex PCR, and TCRdb kept only the in-frame ones, dropping some. Among around 140,000 clones listed, roughly 90% were seen once. Sequencing used peripheral blood. These receptors were collected from a man aged 65-85 years with active COVID-19.

The gene calls are TRBV9 and TRBJ2-3; TRBD2 agrees at 7 bases. From germline, CDR1 is SGDLS and CDR2 YYNGEE. The CDR3 loop spans 15 amino acids. Trimming cost V 1 base and J 4 bases; bases outside gene matches: 6. CDR3: CASSVPSGTADTQYF. CDR3 bases: TGTGCCAGCAGCGTACCAAGCGGGACGGCAGATACGCAGTATTTT. Looking up the rest from reference TRBV9 and TRBJ2-3 gives the full variable domain: DSGVTQTPKHLITATGQRVTLRCSPRSGDLSVYWYQQSLDQGLQFLIQYYNGEERAKGNILERFSAQQFPDLHSELNLSSLELGDSALYFCASSVPSGTADTQYFGPGTRLTVL.

The chain couples TRBV4-3 to TRBJ2-7; possibly TRBD2 for D (6 bases). Germline CDR1 LGHNA, CDR2 YSLEER. Trimming pared 1 base from V and 6 bases from J, leaving 16 bases between. The CDR3 has 15 residues. DNA for the CDR3: TGCGCCAGCAGCCAAGGGGGAGGCCCCTTCACCGAGCAGTACTTC. It specifies CASSQGGGPFTEQYF.

The rearrangement joins TRBV28 to TRBJ2-1; 12 bases are shared with TRBD1. Germline CDR1 is MDHEN and CDR2 is SYDVKM. V gave up 6 bases and J gave up 10 bases; unmatched junction bases: 10. This CDR3 region has 15 residues. CDR3 sequence (DNA): TGTGCCAGCAGCCCGGGACAGGGGGCCGGGAACGAGCAGTTCTTC. This codes for CASSPGQGAGNEQFF.

This sequence joins TRBV18 and TRBJ2-2; D unclear. The V end was cut by 2 bases, the J end by 6 bases, with 10 bases between. This CDR3 has 14 amino acids. In germline, CDR1 is KGHSH, CDR2 LQKENI. CDR3 nucleotide sequence: TGTGCCAGCTCACCAAGTAGTTCCGCCGGGGAGCTGTTTTTT. Protein product: CASSPSSSAGELFF.

The chain joins TRBV5-1 to TRBJ2-5; D gene ambiguous. V dropped 3 bases and J dropped 2 bases, with 5 bases sitting between them. Germline CDR1 is SGHRS and CDR2 is YFSETQ. This CDR3 comprises 12 residues. CDR3 protein: CASSSQQETQYF. The CDR3 DNA reads TGCGCCAGCAGCTCCCAACAAGAGACCCAGTACTTC. Full variable domain (rest looked up from reference TRBV5-1 and TRBJ2-5): KAGVTQTPRYLIKTRGQQVTLSCSPISGHRSVSWYQQTPGQGLQFLFEYFSETQRNKGNFPGRFSGRQFSNSRSEMNVSTLELGDSALYLCASSSQQETQYFGPGTRLLVL.

The chain is built from TRBV27 and TRBJ1-1; D possibly corresponds to TRBD1 (6 bases). Trimming removed 7 bases at V and 1 base at J, with 10 bases between. There are 13 residues in the CDR3. CDR1 MNHEY and CDR2 SMNVEV come from the germline V gene (reference sequence). The CDR3 nucleotides read TGTGCCAGCATCCCGACAGGGAACACTGAAGCTTTCTTT. Its translation: CASIPTGNTEAFF.

The chain joins TRBV5-1 to TRBJ2-3, with D maybe TRBD1 (6 bases). The V end was cut by 0 bases, the J end by 6 bases, with 14 bases between. In germline, CDR1 is SGHRS, CDR2 YFSETQ. This CDR3 is 15 amino acids long. This chain's CDR3 is CASSLGGGWRDTQYF. CDR3 coding DNA: TGCGCCAGCAGCTTGGGAGGGGGATGGCGGGATACGCAGTATTTT.

The chain uses TRBV27 and TRBJ2-7; 15 bases are a match to TRBD2. V lost 5 bases, J lost 1 base, and 9 bases stayed unmatched. The CDR3 is made up of 18 amino acids. Germline V gene lookup returns CDR1 MNHEY and CDR2 SMNVEV (reference sequence). DNA for the CDR3: TGTGCCAGCAGTCAATGGACTAGCGGGAGGGCCGGGTCCTACGAGCAGTACTTC. This codes for CASSQWTSGRAGSYEQYF.

J is TRBJ1-5 and V is TRBV6-2 or TRBV6-3; TRBD1 might be the D (6 bases). Deletions cut 2 bases from V and 3 bases from J, with 8 bases between. The CDR3 covers 14 residues. Per the germline V gene, CDR1 is MNHEY and CDR2 is SVGEGT. The CDR3 DNA reads TGTGCCAGCAGTTACAACAGGGTCAATCAGCCCCAGCATTTT. Residues: CASSYNRVNQPQHF.

The J gene is TRBJ2-7, the V gene TRBV5-8, with 10 positions matching TRBD1. With V trimmed by 4 bases and J by 3 bases, 13 bases remained unmatched. Germline-derived CDR1 and CDR2 are SGHTS and YDEGEE. This CDR3 contains 17 residues. CDR3 region: CASSRGFWTGGNYEQYF. In DNA, the CDR3 is TGTGCCAGCAGCCGTGGGTTTTGGACAGGGGGAAACTACGAGCAGTACTTC.

V and J are TRBV24-1 and TRBJ2-5, with 9 bases identical to TRBD1. Germline-derived CDR1 and CDR2 are KGHDR and SFDVKD. Trimming at V came to 4 bases and at J to 5 bases, leaving 7 bases not matched to a gene. CDR3 length: 15 amino acids. The CDR3 protein is CATSESGTGHETQYF. The CDR3 coding sequence is TGTGCCACCAGTGAATCCGGGACAGGGCACGAGACCCAGTACTTC.

Points on this clone: Other nucleotide sequences in the sample specify the same CDR3. The chain employs TRBV7-2 and TRBJ2-5; D is possibly TRBD1 (6 bases). Per germline, CDR1 SGHTA and CDR2 FQGNSA. The CDR3 has 14 amino acids. Trimming removed 5 bases at V and 4 bases at J, with 14 bases between. The CDR3 DNA reads as TGTGCCAGCAGCCTCAGTGGCAGGGGAGAGACCCAGTACTTC. Its translation is CASSLSGRGETQYF. The variable domain in full, completed from reference TRBV7-2 and TRBJ2-5, reads GAGVSQSPSNKVTEKGKDVELRCDPISGHTALYWYRQSLGQGLEFLIYFQGNSAPDKSGLPSDRFSAERTGGSVSTLTIQRTQQEDSAVYLCASSLSGRGETQYFGPGTRLLVL.

This sequence joins TRBV19 and TRBJ2-2; D may be TRBD1 (5 bases). Trimming cost V 5 bases and J 4 bases, with 17 bases left between them. Germline-derived CDR1 and CDR2 are LNHDA and SQIVND (reference sequence). The length of the CDR3 is 16 residues. CDR3 in amino acids: CASSPRTPQGTGELFF. CDR3 bases: TGTGCCAGTAGTCCCAGGACACCCCAAGGCACCGGGGAGCTGTTTTTT.

This chain connects TRBV28 to TRBJ2-1, with 8 bases matching TRBD2. With V trimmed by 6 bases and J by 6 bases, 10 bases remained unmatched. Germline V gene lookup returns CDR1 MDHEN and CDR2 SYDVKM. There are 15 residues in the CDR3. CDR3 DNA sequence: TGTGCCAGCAGCGCCAGCGGGAGTTTGGGCAATGAGCAGTTCTTC. Residues: CASSASGSLGNEQFF.

DNA of the CDR3: TGCGCCAGCAGCCGGCGACAGAACAATGAGCAGTTCTTC. It encodes CASSRRQNNEQFF. The genes are TRBV4-3 and TRBJ2-1; weak D call: TRBD1 (5 bases). V was trimmed by 4 bases and J by 5 bases, leaving 9 bases between them. Germline V gives CDR1 LGHNA, CDR2 YSLEER. The CDR3 extends over 13 amino acids.

The V and J genes are TRBV9 and TRBJ2-1; TRBD2 matches at 8 bases. The V segment lost 0 bases and the J segment 7 bases; nucleotides outside the gene matches: 15. This CDR3 is built from 18 residues. Germline CDR1 is SGDLS and CDR2 is YYNGEE. This CDR3 is CASSVDPHTGGPLNEQFF. DNA for the CDR3: TGTGCCAGCAGCGTAGACCCCCATACGGGAGGGCCGCTGAATGAGCAGTTCTTC.

The J gene is TRBJ1-1, the V gene TRBV27, with a tentative D call TRBD1 (6 bases). Trimming removed 6 bases from V and 0 bases from J, with 14 bases in between. Germline CDR1 is MNHEY and CDR2 is SMNVEV (reference sequence). The CDR3 contains 15 residues. As DNA, the CDR3 is TGTGCCAGCAGCCAGGACAGAAACATGAACACTGAAGCTTTCTTT. This gives the protein CASSQDRNMNTEAFF.

This clone has only a few counts. This rearrangement joins TRBV7-3 to TRBJ2-4; a possible D gene is TRBD2 (5 bases). This CDR3 contains 15 residues. Trimming removed 1 base at V and 4 bases at J, with 11 bases between. CDR1 is SGHTA and CDR2 is FQGTGA in the germline V gene. This chain's CDR3 is CASSLNGRDKNIQYF. CDR3 bases: TGTGCCAGCAGCTTAAATGGTCGGGATAAAAACATTCAGTACTTC. The full variable domain, with the rest looked up from reference TRBV7-3 and TRBJ2-4, is GAGVSQTPSNKVTEKGKYVELRCDPISGHTALYWYRQSLGQGPEFLIYFQGTGAADDSGLPNDRFFAVRPEGSVSTLKIQRTERGDSAVYLCASSLNGRDKNIQYFGAGTRLSVL.

The rearrangement joins TRBV6-2 or TRBV6-3 to TRBJ2-5; 9 bases are shared with TRBD1. The CDR3 sequence is 15 residues long. The germline gives CDR1 MNHEY, CDR2 SVGEGT. The trim removed 5 bases at V and 6 bases at J, leaving 10 bases unmatched. The CDR3 sequence is CASSPEQGASKTQYF. CDR3 DNA sequence: TGTGCCAGCAGTCCCGAACAGGGGGCTAGCAAGACCCAGTACTTC.

This chain joins TRBV4-3 and TRBJ2-3; D may be TRBD2 (7 bases). The CDR3 loop spans 17 amino acids. Germline V gene lookup returns CDR1 LGHNA and CDR2 YSLEER. Trimming took 3 bases from V and 1 from J, leaving 17 bases between them. CDR3 residues: CASSHSRGGAGTDTQYF. CDR3 nucleotides: TGCGCCAGCAGCCACTCAAGGGGGGGAGCTGGCACAGATACGCAGTATTTT.

The chain carries TRBV5-8 and TRBJ2-7; 7 bases map to TRBD2. This CDR3 comprises 15 residues. Germline CDR1 and CDR2: SGHTS and YDEGEE. V lost 4 bases, J lost 0 bases, and 7 bases stayed unmatched. This CDR3 is CASSQREGISYEQYF. CDR3 sequence (DNA): TGTGCCAGCAGCCAAAGGGAGGGAATCTCCTACGAGCAGTACTTC.